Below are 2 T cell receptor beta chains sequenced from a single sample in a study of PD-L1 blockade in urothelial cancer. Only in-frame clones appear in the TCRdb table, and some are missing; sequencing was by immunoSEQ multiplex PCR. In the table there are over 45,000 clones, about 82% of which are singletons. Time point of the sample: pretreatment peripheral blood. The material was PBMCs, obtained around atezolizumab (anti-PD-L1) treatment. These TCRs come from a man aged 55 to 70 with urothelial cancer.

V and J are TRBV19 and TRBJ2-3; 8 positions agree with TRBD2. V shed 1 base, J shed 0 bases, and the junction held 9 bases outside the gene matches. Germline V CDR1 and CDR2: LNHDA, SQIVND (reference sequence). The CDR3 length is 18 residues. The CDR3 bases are TGTGCCAGTAGTATAGGAGGTGAGCGGGGGACTAGCACAGATACGCAGTATTTT. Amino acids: CASSIGGERGTSTDTQYF.

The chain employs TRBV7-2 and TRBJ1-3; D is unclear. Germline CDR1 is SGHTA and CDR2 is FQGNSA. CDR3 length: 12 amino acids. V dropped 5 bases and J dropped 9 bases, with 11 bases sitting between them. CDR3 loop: CASSARVGTIYF. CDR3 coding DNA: TGTGCCAGCAGCGCCCGGGTTGGCACCATATATTTT.